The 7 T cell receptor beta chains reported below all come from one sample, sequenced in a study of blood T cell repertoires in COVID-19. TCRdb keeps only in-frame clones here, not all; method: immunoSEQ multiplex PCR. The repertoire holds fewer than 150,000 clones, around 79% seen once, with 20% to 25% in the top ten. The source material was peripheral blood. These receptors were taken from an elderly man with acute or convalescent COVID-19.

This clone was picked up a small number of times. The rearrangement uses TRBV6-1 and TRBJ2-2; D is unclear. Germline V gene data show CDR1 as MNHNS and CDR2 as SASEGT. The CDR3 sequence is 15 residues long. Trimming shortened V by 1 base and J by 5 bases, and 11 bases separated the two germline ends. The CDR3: CASSEGRKGTGELFF. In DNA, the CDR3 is TGTGCCAGCAGTGAAGGCAGGAAAGGAACCGGGGAGCTGTTTTTT.

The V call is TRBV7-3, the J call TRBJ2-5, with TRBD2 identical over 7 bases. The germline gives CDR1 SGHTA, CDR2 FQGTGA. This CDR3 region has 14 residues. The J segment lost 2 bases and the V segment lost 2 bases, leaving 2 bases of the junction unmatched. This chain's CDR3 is CASSLGGGQETQYF. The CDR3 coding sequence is TGTGCCAGCAGCTTAGGCGGGGGACAAGAGACCCAGTACTTC. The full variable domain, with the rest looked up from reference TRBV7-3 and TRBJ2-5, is GAGVSQTPSNKVTEKGKYVELRCDPISGHTALYWYRQSLGQGPEFLIYFQGTGAADDSGLPNDRFFAVRPEGSVSTLKIQRTERGDSAVYLCASSLGGGQETQYFGPGTRLLVL.

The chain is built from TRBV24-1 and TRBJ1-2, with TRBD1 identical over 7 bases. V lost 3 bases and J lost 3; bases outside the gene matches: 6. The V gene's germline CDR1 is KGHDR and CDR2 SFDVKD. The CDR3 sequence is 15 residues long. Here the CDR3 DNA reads TGTGCCACCAGTGATCCGTACACAGGGGACTATGGCTACACCTTC. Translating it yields CATSDPYTGDYGYTF.

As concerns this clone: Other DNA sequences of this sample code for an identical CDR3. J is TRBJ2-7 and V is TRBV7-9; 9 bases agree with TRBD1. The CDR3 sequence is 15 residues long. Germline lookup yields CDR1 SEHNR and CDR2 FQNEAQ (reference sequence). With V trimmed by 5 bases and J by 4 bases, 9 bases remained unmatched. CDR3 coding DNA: TGTGCCAGCAGCGCCCCGGGACAGGGAACGTACGAGCAGTACTTC. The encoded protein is CASSAPGQGTYEQYF.

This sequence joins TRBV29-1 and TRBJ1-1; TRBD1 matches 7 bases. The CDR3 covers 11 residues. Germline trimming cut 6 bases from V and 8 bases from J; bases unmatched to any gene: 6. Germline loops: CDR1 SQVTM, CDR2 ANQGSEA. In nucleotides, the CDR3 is TGCAGCGTCCGAAACAGGGGCGAAGCTTTCTTT. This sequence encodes CSVRNRGEAFF. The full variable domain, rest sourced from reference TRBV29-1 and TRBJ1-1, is SAVISQKPSRDICQRGTSLTIQCQVDSQVTMMFWYRQQPGQSLTLIATANQGSEATYESGFVIDKFPISRPNLTFSTLTVSNMSPEDSSIYLCSVRNRGEAFFGQGTRLTVV.

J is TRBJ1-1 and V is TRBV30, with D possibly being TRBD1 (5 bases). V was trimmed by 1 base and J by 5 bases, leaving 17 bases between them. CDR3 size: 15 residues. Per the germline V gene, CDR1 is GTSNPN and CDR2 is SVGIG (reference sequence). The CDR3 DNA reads TGTGCCTGGAGTGAGGGGCGGGGCTGGGGAACTGAAGCTTTCTTT. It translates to CAWSEGRGWGTEAFF.

The CDR3 DNA follows: TGTGCCAGCAGCAAAAGAGGTCTGGGGGCCACTGCCTCGTACGAGCAGTACTTC. Its protein is CASSKRGLGATASYEQYF. The chain employs TRBV21-1 and TRBJ2-7; TRBD1, the table's D call, lacks a check against the DNA. TRBV21-1 is a recognized pseudogene. The CDR3 is 18 residues long.